One and the same sample provided the 24 T cell receptor beta chains below, sequenced in a study of T cells after yellow fever vaccination. MiXCR was run by TCRdb on the 5' RACE reads, yielding one entry per CDR3 protein. This sample has nearly 300,000 distinct CDR3 sequences; roughly 9% occur once, and the top ten carry 3% to 3.5%. The sample was CD4+ T cells sorted from PBMCs, taken 5 days after the yellow fever booster vaccination. The receptor source for this set is a young man who received the YFV17D yellow fever vaccine.

V and J are TRBV10-1 and TRBJ2-7; 8 bases map to TRBD2. Germline V gene sequence: CDR1 WNHNN, CDR2 SYGVQD (reference sequence). This CDR3 contains 14 residues. V was pared by 5 bases and J by 0 bases, with 3 bases of the junction left unmatched. The CDR3 sequence: CASSHSGTSYEQYF. Written as DNA, the CDR3 is TGCGCCAGCAGTCATAGCGGGACCTCCTACGAGCAGTACTTC.

This clonotype was seen a few times. This chain joins TRBV20-1 and TRBJ2-2; D gene ambiguous. Trimming removed 3 bases at V and 1 base at J, with 6 bases between. Germline CDR1 and CDR2: DFQATT and SNEGSKA (reference sequence). This CDR3 is 13 amino acids long. In nucleotides, the CDR3 is TGCAGTGCTAGCTTGCGGAACACCGGGGAGCTGTTTTTT. Translating gives CSASLRNTGELFF.

This clonotype came up a few times. V usage is TRBV20-1 and J usage is TRBJ2-1; 13 bases are shared with TRBD2. The CDR3 is 17 residues long. V shed 0 bases and J 8 bases; nucleotides not matched to a gene: 10. Germline V gene lookup returns CDR1 DFQATT and CDR2 SNEGSKA (reference sequence). CDR3 region: CSARDPRTSGGGYEQFF. The CDR3 nucleotides read TGCAGTGCTAGAGATCCCCGAACTAGCGGGGGGGGTTATGAGCAGTTCTTC.

The rearrangement links TRBV20-1 to TRBJ1-1, with D uncertain. CDR1 DFQATT and CDR2 SNEGSKA come from the germline V gene (reference sequence). CDR3 length equals 13 residues. Trimming took 0 bases from V and 5 from J, leaving 10 bases between them. This CDR3 reads CSARDPRGTEAFF. The DNA of the CDR3 is TGCAGTGCTAGAGATCCGCGGGGAACTGAAGCTTTCTTT.

The rearrangement joins TRBV11-1 to TRBJ2-1; D is unclear. The germline V and J ends were trimmed by 0 bases and 5 bases, with 5 bases remaining between them. The CDR3 totals 13 residues. The germline gives CDR1 SGHAT, CDR2 FQDESV (reference sequence). This CDR3 is CASSLAANNEQFF. The CDR3 coding sequence is TGTGCCAGCAGCTTAGCAGCTAACAATGAGCAGTTCTTC.

This clonotype was counted many times. The chain carries TRBV12-3 or TRBV12-4 and TRBJ2-5; perhaps TRBD1 as D (6 bases). Trimming removed 5 bases at V and 4 bases at J, with 14 bases between. The CDR3 has 14 residues. CDR3: CASSDNRDLETQYF. The CDR3 DNA reads as TGTGCCAGCAGTGACAACAGGGATCTAGAGACCCAGTACTTC.

In its sample, this clonotype was seen a few times. This sequence joins TRBV7-2 and TRBJ2-1, with a weak D call TRBD2 (5 bases). The CDR3 runs 15 residues. Germline V gene sequence: CDR1 SGHTA, CDR2 FQGNSA. Trimming cost V 3 bases and J 10 bases, with 19 bases left between them. The CDR3 reads CASSLTQSKGEEQFF. CDR3 nucleotides: TGTGCCAGCAGCTTGACCCAAAGCAAGGGAGAGGAGCAGTTCTTC.

This clonotype was detected a few times. The chain is built from TRBV5-5 and TRBJ2-3, with unresolved D. The CDR3 consists of 13 residues. V lost 4 bases, J lost 4 bases, and 10 bases lay in between. Germline-derived CDR1 and CDR2 are SGHKS and YYEKEE (reference sequence). CDR3 loop: CASSTPGADTQYF. The CDR3 nucleotides read TGTGCCAGCAGCACCCCCGGAGCAGATACGCAGTATTTT.

This clonotype has just a few counts. The CDR3 loop is CASSLVRQGNRNTIYF. The DNA of the CDR3 is TGTGCCAGCAGCTTGGTTCGGCAGGGGAACCGAAACACCATATATTTT. The rearrangement uses TRBV5-6 and TRBJ1-3, with a weak D call TRBD1 (6 bases). V dropped 0 bases and J dropped 5 bases, with 15 bases sitting between them. Looked up from germline, CDR1 is SGHDT and CDR2 is YYEEEE. The CDR3 runs 16 residues.

This clonotype showed up just a few times. V gene TRBV6-2 or TRBV6-3 combines with J gene TRBJ2-2; weak D call: TRBD1 (6 bases). The CDR3 runs 14 residues. Germline V lookup: CDR1 MNHEY, CDR2 SVGEGT. Trimming shortened V by 6 bases and J by 4 bases, and 12 bases separated the two germline ends. In DNA, the CDR3 is TGTGCCAGCAGGAGGGACACCACCACCGGGGAGCTGTTTTTT. Its translation is CASRRDTTTGELFF.

This clonotype has just a few counts. The gene calls are TRBV5-1 and TRBJ2-1; 7 bases agree with TRBD2. Germline lookup yields CDR1 SGHRS and CDR2 YFSETQ. CDR3 length: 14 residues. The ends lost 0 bases at V and 12 bases at J; junction bases unmatched: 9. The CDR3 sequence: CASSLVGSGQGQFF. The CDR3 DNA follows: TGCGCCAGCAGCTTGGTGGGTAGCGGGCAGGGGCAGTTCTTC.

This chain joins TRBV7-2 and TRBJ2-7; 7 bases are shared with TRBD2. The CDR3 sequence is 15 residues long. CDR1 SGHTA and CDR2 FQGNSA come from the germline V gene. J gave up 3 bases and V 0 bases, and 5 bases lay outside the gene matches. DNA of the CDR3: TGTGCCAGCAGCTTAGCGGGAGGGTTTATCTACGAGCAGTACTTC. Protein sequence: CASSLAGGFIYEQYF.

This clonotype was picked up many times. The chain combines TRBV10-2 with TRBJ1-5, with unresolved D. Germline CDR1 and CDR2: WSHSY and SAAADI. The CDR3 covers 14 residues. Trimming shortened V by 2 bases and J by 9 bases, and 14 bases separated the two germline ends. Here the CDR3 DNA reads TGCGCCAGCAGTGAGGTTGGGGAGGCAAGGCCCCAGCATTTT. Translated: CASSEVGEARPQHF.

This clonotype came up a few times. The chain has TRBV5-1 and TRBJ2-3; no clear D gene. This CDR3 has 13 residues. Per the germline V gene, CDR1 is SGHRS and CDR2 is YFSETQ. Deletions cut 2 bases from V and 5 bases from J, with 9 bases between. CDR3 amino acids: CASSFEQKDTQYF. The DNA of the CDR3 is TGCGCCAGCAGCTTCGAGCAAAAAGATACGCAGTATTTT.

This clonotype was seen a handful of times. J is TRBJ2-7 and V is TRBV7-8, with 7 bases lining up with TRBD1. V shed 5 bases and J 3 bases; nucleotides not matched to a gene: 4. CDR1 and CDR2 from the germline V gene are SGHVS and FQNEAQ. The CDR3 has 13 amino acids. In nucleotides, the CDR3 is TGTGCCAGCAGCCCAAGGACAGGCTACGAGCAGTACGTC. Its protein is CASSPRTGYEQYV.

The chain is built from TRBV5-1 and TRBJ1-1; TRBD1 is a possible D gene (6 bases). CDR3 length equals 14 residues. Germline CDR1 SGHRS, CDR2 YFSETQ. V lost 4 bases to trimming and J lost 1 base, with 11 bases between them. The CDR3 sequence is CASSKGQPNTEAFF. The CDR3 coding sequence is TGCGCCAGCAGCAAGGGACAACCGAACACTGAAGCTTTCTTT.

This clonotype came up a few times. The chain couples TRBV20-1 to TRBJ1-5; D gene ambiguous. Germline loops: CDR1 DFQATT, CDR2 SNEGSKA (reference sequence). V lost 2 bases, J lost 3 bases, and 11 bases lay in between. The length of the CDR3 is 14 residues. In DNA form, the CDR3 reads TGCAGTGCTAGATTTCGCCTCCCCAATCAGCCCCAGCATTTT. Its translation: CSARFRLPNQPQHF.

This chain joins TRBV30 and TRBJ1-2, with unresolved D. From germline, CDR1 is GTSNPN and CDR2 SVGIG (reference sequence). Trimming took 0 bases from V and 3 from J, leaving 8 bases between them. The CDR3 runs to 13 residues. CDR3 in amino acids: CAWSVTGHYGYTF. CDR3 DNA sequence: TGTGCCTGGAGTGTAACGGGCCACTATGGCTACACCTTC.

The V and J genes are TRBV23-1 and TRBJ2-3; maybe TRBD1 (6 bases). TRBV23-1 is an ORF for which the function is uncertain. The CDR3 covers 14 residues. Trimming cost V 4 bases and J 4 bases, with 12 bases left between them. CDR3 bases: TGCGCCAGCAGTCTCCCAGCAGGGGCAGATACGCAGTATTTT. Amino acids: CASSLPAGADTQYF.

This clonotype has ten or more counts. The V and J genes are TRBV10-2 and TRBJ2-4; D call uncertain. The V and J ends lost 3 bases and 6 bases respectively, with 15 bases between them. The CDR3 extends over 15 amino acids. Germline V gene lookup returns CDR1 WSHSY and CDR2 SAAADI. The CDR3 DNA is TGCGCCAGCAGTGATCCTGCGTCGACTGTAAACATTCAGTACTTC. Protein sequence: CASSDPASTVNIQYF.

This chain uses TRBV7-2 with TRBJ2-1, with 7 bases aligning to TRBD2. This CDR3 has 14 residues. Per germline, CDR1 SGHTA and CDR2 FQGNSA. The V segment lost 7 bases and the J segment 5 bases; nucleotides outside the gene matches: 8. In nucleotides, the CDR3 is TGTGCCAGCACCCCCTGGGGAGGGGACAATGAGCAGTTCTTC. This translates into CASTPWGGDNEQFF.

The CDR3 loop reads CASSQEGSFNQPQHF. The CDR3 coding sequence is TGCGCCAGCAGCCAAGAGGGGAGTTTCAATCAGCCCCAGCATTTT. The V gene is TRBV4-1, the J gene TRBJ1-5, with no clear D. Per germline, CDR1 MGHRA and CDR2 YSYEKL. The CDR3 totals 15 residues. V was cut by 0 bases and J by 3 bases, with 9 bases left in between.

The chain couples TRBV6-2 or TRBV6-3 to TRBJ2-7; 8 bases fit TRBD2. V lost 6 bases and J lost 3; bases outside the gene matches: 10. The CDR3 runs to 15 residues. CDR1 and CDR2 from the germline V gene are MNHEY and SVGEGT. CDR3 region: CASSTAARGVYEQYV. CDR3 sequence (DNA): TGTGCCAGCAGCACGGCGGCGCGGGGGGTCTACGAGCAGTACGTC.

The rearrangement links TRBV7-6 to TRBJ1-4; D ambiguous. Germline V gives CDR1 SGHVS, CDR2 FNYEAQ. This CDR3 region has 15 residues. Trimming shortened V by 5 bases and J by 7 bases, and 17 bases separated the two germline ends. The CDR3 DNA is TGTGCCAGCAGCGTCTCGCGAGGTCGAAGTGAAAAACTGTTTTTT. It encodes CASSVSRGRSEKLFF.